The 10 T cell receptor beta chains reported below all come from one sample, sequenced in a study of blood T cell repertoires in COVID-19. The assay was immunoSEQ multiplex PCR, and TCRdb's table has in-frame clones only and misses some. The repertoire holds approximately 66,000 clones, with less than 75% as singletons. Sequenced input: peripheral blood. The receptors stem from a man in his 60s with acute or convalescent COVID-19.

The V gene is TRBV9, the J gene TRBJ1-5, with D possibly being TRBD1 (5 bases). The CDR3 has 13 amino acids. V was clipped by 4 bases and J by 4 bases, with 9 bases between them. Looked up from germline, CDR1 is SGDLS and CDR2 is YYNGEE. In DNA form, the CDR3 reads TGTGCCAGCAGCAAGGGGCAGAATCAGCCCCAGCATTTT. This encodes CASSKGQNQPQHF.

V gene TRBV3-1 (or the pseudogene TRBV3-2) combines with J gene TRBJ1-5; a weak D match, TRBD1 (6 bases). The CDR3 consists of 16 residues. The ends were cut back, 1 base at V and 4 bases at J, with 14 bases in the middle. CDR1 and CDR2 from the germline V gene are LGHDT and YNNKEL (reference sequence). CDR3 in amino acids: CASSQGMGARNQPQHF. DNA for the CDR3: TGTGCCAGCAGCCAAGGGATGGGGGCGCGGAATCAGCCCCAGCATTTT.

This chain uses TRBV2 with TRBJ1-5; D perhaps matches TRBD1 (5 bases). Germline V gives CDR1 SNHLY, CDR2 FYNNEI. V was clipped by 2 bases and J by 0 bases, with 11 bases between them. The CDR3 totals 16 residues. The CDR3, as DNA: TGTGCCAGCAGTGAAAATTGGGGGGGTAGCAATCAGCCCCAGCATTTT. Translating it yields CASSENWGGSNQPQHF.

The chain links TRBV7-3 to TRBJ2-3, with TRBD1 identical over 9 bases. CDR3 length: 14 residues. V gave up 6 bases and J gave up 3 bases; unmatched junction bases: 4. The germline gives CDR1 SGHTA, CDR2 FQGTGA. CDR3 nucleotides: TGTGCCAGCAGGACGACAGGGGGGACAGATACGCAGTATTTT. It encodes CASRTTGGTDTQYF.

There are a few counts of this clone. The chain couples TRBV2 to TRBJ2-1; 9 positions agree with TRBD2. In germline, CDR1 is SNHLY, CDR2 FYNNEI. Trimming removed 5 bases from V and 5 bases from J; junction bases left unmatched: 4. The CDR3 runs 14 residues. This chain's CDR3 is CASSRASGNNEQFF. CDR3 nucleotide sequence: TGTGCCAGCAGTAGGGCTAGCGGGAACAATGAGCAGTTCTTC.

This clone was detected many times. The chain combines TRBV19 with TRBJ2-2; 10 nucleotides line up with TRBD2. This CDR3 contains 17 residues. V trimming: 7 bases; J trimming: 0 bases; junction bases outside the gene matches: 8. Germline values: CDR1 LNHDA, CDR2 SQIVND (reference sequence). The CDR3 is CASMKRGGFANTGELFF. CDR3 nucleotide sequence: TGTGCCAGTATGAAGCGGGGGGGTTTCGCGAACACCGGGGAGCTGTTTTTT.

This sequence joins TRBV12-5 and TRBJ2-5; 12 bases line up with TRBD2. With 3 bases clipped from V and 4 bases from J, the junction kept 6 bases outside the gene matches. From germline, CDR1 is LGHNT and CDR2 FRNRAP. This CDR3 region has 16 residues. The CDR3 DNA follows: TGTGCTAGTGGTTTCATGACTAGCGGGGGTCGAGAGACCCAGTACTTC. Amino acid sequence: CASGFMTSGGRETQYF.

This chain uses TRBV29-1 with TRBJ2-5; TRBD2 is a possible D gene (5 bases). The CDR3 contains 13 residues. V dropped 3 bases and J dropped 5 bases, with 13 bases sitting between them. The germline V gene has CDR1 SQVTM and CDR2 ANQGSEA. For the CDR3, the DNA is TGCAGCGTTGACGCCGGTCCGGGGGAGACCCAGTACTTC. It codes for CSVDAGPGETQYF.

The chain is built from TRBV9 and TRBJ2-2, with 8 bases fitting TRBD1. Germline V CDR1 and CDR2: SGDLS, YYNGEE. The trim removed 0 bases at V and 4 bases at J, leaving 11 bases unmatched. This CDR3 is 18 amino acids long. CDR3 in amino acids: CASSVDEWDRRVTGELFF. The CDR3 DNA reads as TGTGCCAGCAGCGTAGATGAGTGGGACAGGCGAGTCACCGGGGAGCTGTTTTTT.

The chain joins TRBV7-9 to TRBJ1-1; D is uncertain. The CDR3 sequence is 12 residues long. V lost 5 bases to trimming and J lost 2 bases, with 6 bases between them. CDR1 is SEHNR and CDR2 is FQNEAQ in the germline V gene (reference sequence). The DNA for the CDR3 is TGTGCCAGCAGCGTCAGTAACACTGAAGCTTTCTTT. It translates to CASSVSNTEAFF.